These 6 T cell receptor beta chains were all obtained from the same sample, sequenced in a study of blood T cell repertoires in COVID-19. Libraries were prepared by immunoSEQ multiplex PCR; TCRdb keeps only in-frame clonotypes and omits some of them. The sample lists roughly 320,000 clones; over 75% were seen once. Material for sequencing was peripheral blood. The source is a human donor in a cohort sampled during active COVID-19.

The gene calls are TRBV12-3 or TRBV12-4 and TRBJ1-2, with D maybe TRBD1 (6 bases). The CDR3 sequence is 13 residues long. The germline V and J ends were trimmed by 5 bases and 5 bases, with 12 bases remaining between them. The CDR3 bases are TGTGCCAGCAGTACAACTGGACAGTATGGCTACACCTTC. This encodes CASSTTGQYGYTF.

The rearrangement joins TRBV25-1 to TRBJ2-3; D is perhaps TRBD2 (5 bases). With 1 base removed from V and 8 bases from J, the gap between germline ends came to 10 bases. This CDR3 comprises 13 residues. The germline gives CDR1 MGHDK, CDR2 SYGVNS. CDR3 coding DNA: TGTGCCAGCAGTGAATCGGGAAGCGTTACGCAGTATTTT. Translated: CASSESGSVTQYF.

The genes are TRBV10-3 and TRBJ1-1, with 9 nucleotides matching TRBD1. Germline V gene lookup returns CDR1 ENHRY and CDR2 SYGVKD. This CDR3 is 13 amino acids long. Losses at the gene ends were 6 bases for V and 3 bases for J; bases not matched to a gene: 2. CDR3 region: CAIRRQGDTEAFF. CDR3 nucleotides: TGTGCCATCAGGAGACAGGGGGACACTGAAGCTTTCTTT.

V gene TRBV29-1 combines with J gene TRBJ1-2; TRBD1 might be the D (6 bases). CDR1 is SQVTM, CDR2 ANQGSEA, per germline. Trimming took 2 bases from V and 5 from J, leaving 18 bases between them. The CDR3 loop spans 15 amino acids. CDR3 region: CSVENSATGTYGYTF. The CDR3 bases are TGCAGCGTTGAAAATTCGGCCACAGGGACGTATGGCTACACCTTC. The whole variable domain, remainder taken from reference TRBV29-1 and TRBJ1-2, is SAVISQKPSRDICQRGTSLTIQCQVDSQVTMMFWYRQQPGQSLTLIATANQGSEATYESGFVIDKFPISRPNLTFSTLTVSNMSPEDSSIYLCSVENSATGTYGYTFGSGTRLTVV.

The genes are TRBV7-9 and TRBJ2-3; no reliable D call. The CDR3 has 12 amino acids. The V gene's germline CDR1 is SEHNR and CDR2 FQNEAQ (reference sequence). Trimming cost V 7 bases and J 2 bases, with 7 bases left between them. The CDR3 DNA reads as TGTGCCAGCACCCTTTACACAGATACGCAGTATTTT. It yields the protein CASTLYTDTQYF.

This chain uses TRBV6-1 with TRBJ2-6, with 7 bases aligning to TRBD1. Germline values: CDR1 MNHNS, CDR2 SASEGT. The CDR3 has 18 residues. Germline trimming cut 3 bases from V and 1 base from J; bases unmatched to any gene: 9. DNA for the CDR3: TGTGCCAGCAGTGACCCGGGACAGTGGGTTTCTGGGGCCAACGTCCTGACTTTC. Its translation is CASSDPGQWVSGANVLTF.